A selection of T cell receptor beta chains follows, all from one sample in a study of memory CD4+ T cells and cytomegalovirus serostatus. Sequencing used immunoSEQ multiplex PCR; TCRdb keeps in-frame clones, though not all of them. The table shows 70,000 to 90,000 clones, with 78% occurring only once. The material sequenced was memory CD4+ T cells from blood. The receptor source for this set is an adult in good health and CMV-seropositive. CDR3s include the opening cysteine and the closing phenylalanine or tryptophan. A D gene is named only where the DNA matches it firmly. The size entry is marked missing in some rows and otherwise reads once, few, many or a size class.

d_gene: TRBD1
v_gene: TRBV2
j_gene: TRBJ1-5
len: 14
abundance: -
CDR3aa: CASSKDRGDQPQHF
CDR3nt: TGTGCCAGCAGTAAGGACAGGGGAGATCAGCCCCAGCATTTT

d_gene: -
v_gene: TRBV11-2
j_gene: TRBJ2-1
len: 17
abundance: -
CDR3aa: CASSPRRGISSYNEQFF
CDR3nt: TGTGCCAGCAGCCCTCGGCGAGGGATCAGCTCCTACAATGAGCAGTTCTTC

d_gene: -
v_gene: TRBV19
j_gene: TRBJ1-5
len: 13
abundance: -
CDR3aa: CASSIRGDQPQHF
CDR3nt: TGTGCCAGTAGTATCAGGGGCGATCAGCCCCAGCATTTT

d_gene: -
v_gene: TRBV2
j_gene: TRBJ2-2
len: 15
abundance: -
CDR3aa: CASSLDGGDTGELFF
CDR3nt: TGTGCCAGCAGTCTGGACGGAGGCGACACCGGGGAGCTGTTTTTT

d_gene: -
v_gene: TRBV21-1
j_gene: TRBJ1-1
len: 17
abundance: -
CDR3aa: CASSPRDREEKNTEAFF
CDR3nt: TGTGCCAGCAGCCCCCGGGACCGGGAGGAAAAGAACACTGAAGCTTTCTTT

d_gene: -
v_gene: TRBV9
j_gene: TRBJ1-1
len: 14
abundance: -
CDR3aa: CASSEAGMNTEAFF
CDR3nt: TGTGCCAGCAGCGAAGCGGGCATGAACACTGAAGCTTTCTTT

d_gene: -
v_gene: TRBV19
j_gene: TRBJ2-2
len: 16
abundance: -
CDR3aa: CASSTPARANTGELFF
CDR3nt: TGTGCCAGTAGTACCCCGGCCAGGGCGAACACCGGGGAGCTGTTTTTT

d_gene: TRBD1
v_gene: TRBV5-1
j_gene: TRBJ2-7
len: 13
abundance: -
CDR3aa: CASSFPGQDEQYF
CDR3nt: TGCGCCAGCAGCTTCCCTGGACAGGATGAGCAGTACTTC

d_gene: TRBD1
v_gene: TRBV5-4
j_gene: TRBJ2-3
len: 18
abundance: -
CDR3aa: CASSSGQGAYVGIDTQYF
CDR3nt: TGTGCCAGCAGCTCTGGACAGGGGGCTTATGTTGGGATAGATACGCAGTATTTT

d_gene: -
v_gene: TRBV18
j_gene: TRBJ1-2
len: 13
abundance: few
CDR3aa: CASSPPGYYGYTF
CDR3nt: TGTGCCAGCTCACCACCAGGGTACTATGGCTACACCTTC

d_gene: -
v_gene: TRBV25-1
j_gene: TRBJ1-5
len: 14
abundance: -
CDR3aa: CASSAGPSNQPQHF
CDR3nt: TGTGCCAGCAGTGCCGGACCGTCGAATCAGCCCCAGCATTTT

d_gene: TRBD2
v_gene: TRBV11-1
j_gene: TRBJ2-1
len: 17
abundance: -
CDR3aa: CASSFGTSGGDNNEQFF
CDR3nt: TGTGCCAGCAGCTTCGGGACTAGCGGGGGGGATAACAATGAGCAGTTCTTC

d_gene: -
v_gene: TRBV5-1
j_gene: TRBJ1-1
len: 12
abundance: -
CDR3aa: CASSRRDTEAFF
CDR3nt: TGCGCCAGCAGCCGGAGGGACACTGAAGCTTTCTTT

d_gene: -
v_gene: TRBV5-1
j_gene: TRBJ1-4
len: 14
abundance: -
CDR3aa: CASSFRALNEKLFF
CDR3nt: TGCGCCAGCAGCTTCCGGGCCCTTAATGAAAAACTGTTTTTT

d_gene: -
v_gene: TRBV2
j_gene: TRBJ2-1
len: 14
abundance: -
CDR3aa: CASSERYSDNEQFF
CDR3nt: TGTGCCAGCAGTGAACGGTACAGTGACAATGAGCAGTTCTTC

d_gene: TRBD2
v_gene: TRBV7-8
j_gene: TRBJ2-1
len: 16
abundance: once
CDR3aa: CASSLVIGGSNNEQFF
CDR3nt: TGTGCCAGCAGCTTAGTGATCGGCGGGAGTAACAATGAGCAGTTCTTC

d_gene: -
v_gene: TRBV29-1
j_gene: TRBJ1-2
len: 14
abundance: -
CDR3aa: CSAKKGETTAGYTF
CDR3nt: TGCAGCGCTAAAAAGGGAGAGACGACGGCCGGCTACACCTTC

d_gene: -
v_gene: TRBV18
j_gene: TRBJ2-7
len: 14
abundance: -
CDR3aa: CASSPPGNSYEQYF
CDR3nt: TGTGCCAGCTCACCTCCCGGGAACTCCTACGAGCAGTACTTC